This T cell receptor (beta chain) was documented in a study of molecular identifiers for immune sequencing clone quantification. The germline gives CDR1 SEHNR, CDR2 FQNEAQ (reference sequence). There are 14 residues in the CDR3. V gave up 5 bases and J gave up 0 bases; unmatched junction bases: 3. Naive CD8 T cells were sorted as CD8+CD4-CCR7+CD45RA+. TCRdb fed the PCR reads into MiXCR, producing one record per CDR3 protein. The sample has some 100,000 distinct CDR3 sequences; 15% to 20% are singletons. The chain joins TRBV7-9 to TRBJ2-5; 7 bases fit TRBD1. Sequencing was carried out using naive CD8+ T cells from blood, with Jurkat cell RNA spiked in. The subset is: FACS-sorted CD8+CD4-CCR7+CD45RA+ naive T cells. The sequence was obtained from a human donor in good health. Some libraries in this study had Jurkat cell RNA spiked in. CDR3 DNA: TGTGCCAGCAGCCAGGGGGTTAACCAAGAGACCCAGTACTTC. It yields the protein CASSQGVNQETQYF. Supplemented by reference TRBV7-9 and TRBJ2-5, the full variable domain reads DTGVSQNPRHKITKRGQNVTFRCDPISEHNRLYWYRQTLGQGPEFLTYFQNEAQLEKSRLLSDRFSAERPKGSFSTLEIQRTEQGDSAMYLCASSQGVNQETQYFGPGTRLLVL.